This T cell receptor beta chain was found in a study of cytomegalovirus exposure and HLA in healthy donors. Turning to the study itself: Drawn from HLA-typed donors, 80 million to 95 million unique TCRs were held in an early data release.

Study-wide findings and caveats: For TCR beta chains, V- and J-gene trimming was later linked to a missense DCLRE1C variant.

Comments on this clone: No antigen is known for it.

This CDR3 has 18 amino acids. The germline CDR1 and CDR2 sequences are MGHRA and YSYEKL. Trimming cost V 0 bases and J 0 bases, with 14 bases left between them. Both 60 Vbeta primers and 13 Jbeta primers went into the PCR. Only in-frame clones appear in the TCRdb table, and some are missing; sequencing was by immunoSEQ multiplex PCR. The sample table includes about 130,000 clones. The sequencing input was PBMCs. This TCR was recovered from a man aged 35 to 55 in good health and CMV-seronegative. The chain couples TRBV4-1 to TRBJ2-2; D is undetermined. The CDR3 loop reads CASSQEVFYLANTGELFF. DNA of the CDR3: TGCGCCAGCAGCCAAGAGGTGTTCTACCTCGCGAACACCGGGGAGCTGTTTTTT.